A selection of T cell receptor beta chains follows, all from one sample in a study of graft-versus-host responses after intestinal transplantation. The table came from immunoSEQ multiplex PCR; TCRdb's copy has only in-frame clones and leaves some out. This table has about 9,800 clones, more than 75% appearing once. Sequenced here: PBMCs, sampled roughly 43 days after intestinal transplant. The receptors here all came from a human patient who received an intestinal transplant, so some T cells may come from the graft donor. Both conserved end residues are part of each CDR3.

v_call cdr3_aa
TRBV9 CASSVADREEDTQYF
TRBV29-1 CSVEMTASYEQYF
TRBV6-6 CASSYRDNYGYTF
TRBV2 CASSELAEISYEQYF
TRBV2 CASRRGTYSNQPQHF
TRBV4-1 CASSQVGLGGNNQPQHF
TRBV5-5 CASSLQGGGTTEAFF
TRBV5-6 CASSLVTVSGEQFF
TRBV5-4 CASPTGELFF
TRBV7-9 CASSLGGRNTEAFF
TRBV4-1 CASSQDYWRLRTGGNIQYF
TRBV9 CASSGTVFSNYGYTF
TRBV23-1 CASSLNWLWGSNQPQHF
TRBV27 CASTPDGWNTEAFF
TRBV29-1 CSVDLGLILIADTQYF
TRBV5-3 CASPASGSNEQFF
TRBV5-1 CASSLVARGSETQYF
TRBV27 CASRGTGTGELFF
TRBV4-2 CASSQDPAGSTDTQYF
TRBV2 CASSEGQGYQPQHF
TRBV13 CASEAWGTYNEQFF
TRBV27 CASSQMTSSEQYF
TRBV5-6 CASSRDRTFYQETQYF
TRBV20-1 CSAFQGDGYTF
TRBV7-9 CASSAAAGRGYTF
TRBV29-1 CSVDRAGESDEQYF
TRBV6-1 CASSEAPFLITMSYNEQFF
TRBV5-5 CASTGDTEAFF
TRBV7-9 CASSLARTGGASTEAFF
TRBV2 CASSEYPGNEPQHF
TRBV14 CASSQDGIWVVGLNGYTF